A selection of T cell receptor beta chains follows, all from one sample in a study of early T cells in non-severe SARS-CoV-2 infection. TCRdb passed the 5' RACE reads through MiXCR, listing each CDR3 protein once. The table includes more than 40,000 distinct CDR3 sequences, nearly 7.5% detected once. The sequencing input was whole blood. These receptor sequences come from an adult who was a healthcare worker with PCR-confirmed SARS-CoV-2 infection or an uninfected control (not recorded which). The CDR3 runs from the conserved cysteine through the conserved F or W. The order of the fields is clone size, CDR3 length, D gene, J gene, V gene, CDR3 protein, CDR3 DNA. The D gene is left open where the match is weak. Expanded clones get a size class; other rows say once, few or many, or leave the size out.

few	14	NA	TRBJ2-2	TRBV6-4	CASSPEMGSGELFF	TGTGCCAGCAGCCCTGAGATGGGGTCCGGGGAGCTGTTTTTT
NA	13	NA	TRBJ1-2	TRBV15	CATSRGPGEGYTF	TGTGCCACCAGCAGAGGACCAGGGGAAGGCTACACCTTC
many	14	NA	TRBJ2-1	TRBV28	CASSIVVSFDEQFF	TGTGCCAGCAGTATAGTTGTTAGTTTCGATGAGCAGTTCTTC
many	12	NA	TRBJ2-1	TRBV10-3	CATRARDNEQFF	TGTGCCACCAGGGCCAGGGACAATGAGCAGTTCTTC
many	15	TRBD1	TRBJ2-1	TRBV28	CATKRTGGAYNEQFF	TGTGCCACCAAAAGGACAGGGGGCGCCTACAATGAGCAGTTCTTC
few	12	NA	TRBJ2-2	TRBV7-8	CASSLVPGELFF	TGTGCCAGCAGCTTAGTCCCCGGGGAGCTGTTTTTT
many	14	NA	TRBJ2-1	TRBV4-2	CASSQGLFYNEQFF	TGTGCCAGCAGCCAAGGGCTCTTCTACAATGAGCAGTTCTTC
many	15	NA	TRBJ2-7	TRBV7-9	CASSLVRETIREQYF	TGTGCCAGCAGCTTAGTAAGGGAGACCATTAGGGAGCAGTACTTC
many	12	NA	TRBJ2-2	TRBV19	CASSAFMGELFF	TGTGCCAGTAGTGCCTTTATGGGGGAGCTGTTTTTT
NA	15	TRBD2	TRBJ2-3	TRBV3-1	CASSHGSGGTDTQYF	TGTGCCAGCAGCCACGGTAGCGGGGGCACAGATACGCAGTATTTT
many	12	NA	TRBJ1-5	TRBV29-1	CSVGKGDQPQHF	TGCAGCGTTGGGAAGGGCGATCAGCCCCAGCATTTT
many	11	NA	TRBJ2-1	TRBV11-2	CASSSPRGQFF	TGTGCCAGCAGCTCCCCTAGGGGGCAGTTCTTC
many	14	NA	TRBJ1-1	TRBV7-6	CASRKQGSNTEAFF	TGTGCCAGCAGGAAACAGGGCTCGAACACTGAAGCTTTCTTT
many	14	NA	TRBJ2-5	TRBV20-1	CSASSSFEEGTQYF	TGCAGTGCTTCTAGCAGTTTTGAGGAGGGGACCCAGTACTTC
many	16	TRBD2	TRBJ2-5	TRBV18	CASSPGLAGNQETQYF	TGTGCCAGCTCACCGGGACTAGCGGGGAACCAAGAGACCCAGTACTTC
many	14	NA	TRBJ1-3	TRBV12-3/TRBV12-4	CASSPTDFGNTIYF	TGTGCCAGCAGTCCGACAGATTTCGGAAACACCATATATTTT
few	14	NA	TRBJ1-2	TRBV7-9	CASSLVAPAYGYTF	TGTGCCAGCAGCTTAGTTGCACCCGCCTATGGCTACACCTTC
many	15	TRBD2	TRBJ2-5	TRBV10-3	CAISLAGGDSETQYF	TGTGCCATCAGCTTAGCGGGGGGCGATTCTGAGACCCAGTACTTC
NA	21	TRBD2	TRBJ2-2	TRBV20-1	CSAHPTEWTSGGLANTGELFF	TGCAGTGCGCACCCTACCGAATGGACTAGCGGGGGACTCGCGAACACCGGGGAGCTGTTTTTT
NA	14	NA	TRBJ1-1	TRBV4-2	CASSQEVGQAEAFF	TGTGCCAGCAGCCAGGAGGTAGGGCAGGCTGAAGCTTTCTTT
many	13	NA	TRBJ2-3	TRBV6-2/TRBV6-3	CASSLDSADTQYF	TGTGCCAGCAGTCTAGACTCGGCGGATACGCAGTATTTT
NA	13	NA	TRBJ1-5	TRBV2	CASGVFKGQPQHF	TGTGCCAGCGGGGTCTTCAAGGGTCAGCCCCAGCATTTT
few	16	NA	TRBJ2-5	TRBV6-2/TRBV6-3	CASSPPDRTERETQYF	TGTGCCAGCAGTCCACCCGATAGGACGGAAAGAGAGACCCAGTACTTC
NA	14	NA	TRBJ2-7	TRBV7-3	CASSFDRSSYEQYF	TGTGCCAGCAGCTTCGACAGGAGCTCCTACGAGCAGTACTTC
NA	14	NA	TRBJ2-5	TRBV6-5	CASSSQGGGETQYF	TGTGCCAGCAGTTCCCAGGGAGGAGGAGAGACCCAGTACTTC
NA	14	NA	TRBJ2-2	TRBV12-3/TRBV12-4	CATKHSANTGELFF	TGTGCCACCAAGCACAGCGCGAACACCGGGGAGCTGTTTTTT
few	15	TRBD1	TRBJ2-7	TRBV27	CASSLGPGQGGEQYF	TGTGCCAGCAGTTTAGGGCCGGGACAGGGAGGCGAGCAGTACTTC
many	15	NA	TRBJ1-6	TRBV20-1	CSARGSSNRESPLHF	TGCAGTGCTAGGGGCTCCTCGAACCGGGAATCACCCCTCCACTTT
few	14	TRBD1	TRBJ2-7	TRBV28	CASRGTGASHEQYF	TGTGCCAGCAGGGGGACAGGGGCTTCTCACGAGCAGTACTTC
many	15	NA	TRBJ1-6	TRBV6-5	CASSYSRDDFSPLHF	TGTGCCAGCAGTTACTCGCGGGACGATTTTTCACCCCTCCACTTT
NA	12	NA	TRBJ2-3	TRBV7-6	CASSLMRDTQYF	TGTGCCAGCAGCTTAATGAGGGATACGCAGTATTTT
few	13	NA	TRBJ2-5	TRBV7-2	CASSLPQVETQYF	TGTGCCAGCAGCTTACCACAGGTGGAGACCCAGTACTTC
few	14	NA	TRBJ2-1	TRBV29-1	CSVTGTPSYNEQFF	TGCAGCGTTACCGGGACACCTTCCTACAATGAGCAGTTCTTC
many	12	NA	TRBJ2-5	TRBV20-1	CSARIRKETQYF	TGCAGTGCTAGGATTCGAAAGGAGACCCAGTACTTC
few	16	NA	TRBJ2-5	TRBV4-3	CASSQDSVLAQETQYF	TGCGCCAGCAGCCAAGATTCGGTCCTAGCCCAAGAGACCCAGTACTTC
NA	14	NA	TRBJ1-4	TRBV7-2	CASSQTASREKLFF	TGTGCCAGCAGCCAAACAGCTTCACGAGAAAAACTGTTTTTT
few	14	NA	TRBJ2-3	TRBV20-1	CSAPPRLGTDTQYF	TGCAGTGCTCCACCTCGACTAGGTACGGATACGCAGTATTTT
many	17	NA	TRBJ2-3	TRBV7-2	CASSLVAHIVSTDTQYF	TGTGCCAGCAGCTTAGTCGCACACATAGTAAGCACAGATACGCAGTATTTT
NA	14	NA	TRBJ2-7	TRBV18	CASSPGTQSYEQYF	TGTGCCAGCTCACCAGGGACGCAGTCCTACGAGCAGTACTTC
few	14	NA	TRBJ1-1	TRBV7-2	CASSYPRVNTEAFF	TGTGCCAGCAGCTACCCCAGGGTCAACACTGAAGCTTTCTTT
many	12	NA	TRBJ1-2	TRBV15	CATSRGESGYTF	TGTGCCACCAGCAGAGGGGAAAGTGGCTACACCTTC
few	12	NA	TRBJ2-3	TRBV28	CASRRPPDTQYF	TGTGCCAGCAGGAGGCCACCAGATACGCAGTATTTT
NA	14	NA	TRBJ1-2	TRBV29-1	CSVAGSPFNYGYTF	TGCAGCGTTGCAGGCAGCCCTTTTAACTATGGCTACACCTTC
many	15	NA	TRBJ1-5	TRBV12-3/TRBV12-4	CASSHGTYSNQPQHF	TGTGCCAGCAGTCACGGGACTTATAGCAATCAGCCCCAGCATTTT
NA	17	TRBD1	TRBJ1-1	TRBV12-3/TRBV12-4	CASRRDREGIMNTEAFF	TGTGCCAGCCGCCGAGACAGGGAAGGGATTATGAACACTGAAGCTTTCTTT
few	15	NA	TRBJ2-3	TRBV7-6	CASRHAPGAGDTQYF	TGTGCCAGCAGACATGCCCCGGGGGCTGGAGATACGCAGTATTTT
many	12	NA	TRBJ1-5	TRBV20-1	CSARSGDQPQHF	TGCAGTGCTAGATCAGGGGATCAGCCCCAGCATTTT
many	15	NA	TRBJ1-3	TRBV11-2	CASSLEGQLGNTIYF	TGTGCCAGCAGCTTAGAAGGTCAGCTTGGAAACACCATATATTTT
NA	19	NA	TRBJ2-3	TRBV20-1	CSARDLWRPGALSTDTQYF	TGCAGTGCTAGAGATCTGTGGCGGCCAGGGGCGCTTAGCACAGATACGCAGTATTTT